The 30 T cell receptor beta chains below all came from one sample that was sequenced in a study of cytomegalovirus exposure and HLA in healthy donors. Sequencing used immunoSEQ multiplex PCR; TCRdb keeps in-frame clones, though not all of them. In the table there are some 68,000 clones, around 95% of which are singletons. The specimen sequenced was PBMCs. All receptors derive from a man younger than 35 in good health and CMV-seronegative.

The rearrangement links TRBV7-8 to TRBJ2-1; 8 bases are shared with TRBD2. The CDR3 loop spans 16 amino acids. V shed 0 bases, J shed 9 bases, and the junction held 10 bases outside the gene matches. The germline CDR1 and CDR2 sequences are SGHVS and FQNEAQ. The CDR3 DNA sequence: TGTGCCAGCAGCTTAGCGCAAGCGGGAGTGAGGGGTGAGCAGTTCTTC. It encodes CASSLAQAGVRGEQFF.

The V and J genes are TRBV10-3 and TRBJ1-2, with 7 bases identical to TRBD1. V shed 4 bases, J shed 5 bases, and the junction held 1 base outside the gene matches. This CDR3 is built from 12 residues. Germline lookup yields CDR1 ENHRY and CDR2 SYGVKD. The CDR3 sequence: CAISGQGYGYTF. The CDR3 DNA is TGTGCCATCAGTGGACAGGGTTATGGCTACACCTTC.

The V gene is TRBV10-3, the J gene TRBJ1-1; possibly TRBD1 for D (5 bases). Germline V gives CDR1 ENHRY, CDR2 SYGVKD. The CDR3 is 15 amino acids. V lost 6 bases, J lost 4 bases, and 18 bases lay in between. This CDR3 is CAIRPGTGESTEAFF. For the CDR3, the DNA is TGTGCCATCAGACCAGGGACTGGGGAAAGCACTGAAGCTTTCTTT.

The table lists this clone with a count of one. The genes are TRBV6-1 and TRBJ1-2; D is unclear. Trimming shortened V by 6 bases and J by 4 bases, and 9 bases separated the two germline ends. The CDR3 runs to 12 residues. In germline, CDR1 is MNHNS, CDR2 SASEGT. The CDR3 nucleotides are TGTGCCAGCAGACCTGACTTCTATGGCTACACCTTC. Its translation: CASRPDFYGYTF.

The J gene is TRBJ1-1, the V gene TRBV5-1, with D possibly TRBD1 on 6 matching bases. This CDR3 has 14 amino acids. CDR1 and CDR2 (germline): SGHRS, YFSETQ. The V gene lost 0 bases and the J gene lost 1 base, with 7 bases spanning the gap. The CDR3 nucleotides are TGCGCCAGCAGCTTGGACAGGGAGAACACTGAAGCTTTCTTT. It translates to CASSLDRENTEAFF.

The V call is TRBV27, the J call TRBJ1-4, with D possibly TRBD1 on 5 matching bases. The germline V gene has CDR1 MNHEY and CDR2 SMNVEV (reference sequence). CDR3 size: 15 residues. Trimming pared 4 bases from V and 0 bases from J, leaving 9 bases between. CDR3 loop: CASSWGGATNEKLFF. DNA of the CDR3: TGTGCCAGCAGTTGGGGCGGGGCAACTAATGAAAAACTGTTTTTT. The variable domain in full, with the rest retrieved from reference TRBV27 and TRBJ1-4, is EAQVTQNPRYLITVTGKKLTVTCSQNMNHEYMSWYRQDPGLGLRQIYYSMNVEVTDKGDVPEGYKVSRKEKRNFPLILESPSPNQTSLYFCASSWGGATNEKLFFGSGTQLSVL.

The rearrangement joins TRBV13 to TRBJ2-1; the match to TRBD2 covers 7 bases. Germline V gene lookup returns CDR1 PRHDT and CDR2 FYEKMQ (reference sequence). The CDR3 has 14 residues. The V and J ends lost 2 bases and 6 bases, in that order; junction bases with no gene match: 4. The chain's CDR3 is CASSLSGEFNEQFF. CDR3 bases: TGTGCCAGCAGCTTAAGCGGGGAATTCAATGAGCAGTTCTTC.

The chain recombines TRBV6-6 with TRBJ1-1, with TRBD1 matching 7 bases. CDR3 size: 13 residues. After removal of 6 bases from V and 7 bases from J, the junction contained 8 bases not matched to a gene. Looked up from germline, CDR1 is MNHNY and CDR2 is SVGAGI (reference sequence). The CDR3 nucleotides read TGTGCCAGCAGACAGGGGATGCAAGGTGAAGCTTTCTTT. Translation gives CASRQGMQGEAFF.

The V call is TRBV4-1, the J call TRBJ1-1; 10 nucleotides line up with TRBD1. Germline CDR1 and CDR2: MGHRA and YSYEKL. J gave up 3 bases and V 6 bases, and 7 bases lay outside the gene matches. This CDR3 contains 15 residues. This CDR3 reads CASSLSGQGDTEAFF. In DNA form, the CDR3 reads TGCGCCAGCAGTCTTTCCGGACAGGGGGACACTGAAGCTTTCTTT.

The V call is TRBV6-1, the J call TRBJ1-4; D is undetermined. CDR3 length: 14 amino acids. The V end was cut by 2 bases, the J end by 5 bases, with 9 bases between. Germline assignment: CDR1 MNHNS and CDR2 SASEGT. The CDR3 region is CASSEIRGNEKLFF. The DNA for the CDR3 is TGTGCCAGCAGTGAAATTCGGGGAAATGAAAAACTGTTTTTT.

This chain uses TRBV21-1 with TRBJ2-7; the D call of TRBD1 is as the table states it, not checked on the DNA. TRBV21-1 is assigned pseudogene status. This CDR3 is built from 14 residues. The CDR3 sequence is CASSKAGSRYEQYF. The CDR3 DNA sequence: TGTGCCAGCAGCAAAGCAGGAAGCAGGTACGAGCAGTACTTC.

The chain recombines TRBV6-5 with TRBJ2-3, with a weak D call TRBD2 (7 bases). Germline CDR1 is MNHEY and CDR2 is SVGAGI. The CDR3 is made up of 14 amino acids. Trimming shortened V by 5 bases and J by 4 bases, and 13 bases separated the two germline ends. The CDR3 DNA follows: TGTGCCAGCAGTACCGCGGGGGCCCCAGATACGCAGTATTTT. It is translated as CASSTAGAPDTQYF.

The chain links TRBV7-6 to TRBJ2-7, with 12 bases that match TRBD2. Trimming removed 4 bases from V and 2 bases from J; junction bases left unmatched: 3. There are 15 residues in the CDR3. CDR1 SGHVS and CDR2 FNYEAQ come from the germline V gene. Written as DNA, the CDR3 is TGTGCCAGCAGCTCCGGACTAGCGGGGACCTACGAGCAGTACTTC. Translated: CASSSGLAGTYEQYF.

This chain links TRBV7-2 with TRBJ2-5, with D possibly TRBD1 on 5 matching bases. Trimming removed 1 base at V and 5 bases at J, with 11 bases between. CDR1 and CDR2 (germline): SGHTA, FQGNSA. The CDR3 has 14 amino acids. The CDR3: CASSLVGARETQYF. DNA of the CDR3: TGTGCCAGCAGCTTAGTTGGGGCGAGGGAGACCCAGTACTTC.

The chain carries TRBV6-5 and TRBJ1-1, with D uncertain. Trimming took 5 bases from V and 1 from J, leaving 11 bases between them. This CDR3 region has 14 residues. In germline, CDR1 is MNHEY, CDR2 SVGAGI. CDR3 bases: TGTGCCAGCAGTCTCGGCCGGGGGAACACTGAAGCTTTCTTT. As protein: CASSLGRGNTEAFF.

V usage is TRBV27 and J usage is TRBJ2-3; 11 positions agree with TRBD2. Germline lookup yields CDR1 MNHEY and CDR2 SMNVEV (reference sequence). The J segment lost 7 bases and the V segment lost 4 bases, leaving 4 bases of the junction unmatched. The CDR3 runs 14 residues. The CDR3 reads CASSYSGRGNTQYF. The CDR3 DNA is TGTGCCAGCAGTTATAGCGGGAGGGGAAATACGCAGTATTTT.

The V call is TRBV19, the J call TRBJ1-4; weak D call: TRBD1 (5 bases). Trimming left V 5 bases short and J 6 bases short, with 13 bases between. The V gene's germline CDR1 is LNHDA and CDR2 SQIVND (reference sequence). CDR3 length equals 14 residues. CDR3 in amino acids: CASSGGTYDEKLFF. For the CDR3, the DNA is TGTGCCAGTAGTGGGGGGACGTACGATGAAAAACTGTTTTTT.

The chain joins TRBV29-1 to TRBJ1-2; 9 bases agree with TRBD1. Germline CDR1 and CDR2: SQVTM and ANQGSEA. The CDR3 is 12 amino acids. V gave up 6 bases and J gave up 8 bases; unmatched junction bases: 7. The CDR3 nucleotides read TGCAGCGTAGCGGGACAGGGCGGGGGCTACACCTTC. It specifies CSVAGQGGGYTF.

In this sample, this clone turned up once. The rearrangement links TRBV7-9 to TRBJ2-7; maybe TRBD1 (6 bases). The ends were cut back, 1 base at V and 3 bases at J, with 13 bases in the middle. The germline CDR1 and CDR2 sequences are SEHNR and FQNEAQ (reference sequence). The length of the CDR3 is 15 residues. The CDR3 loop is CASSLGAGVSYEQYF. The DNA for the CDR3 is TGTGCCAGCAGCTTAGGGGCAGGGGTCAGCTACGAGCAGTACTTC.

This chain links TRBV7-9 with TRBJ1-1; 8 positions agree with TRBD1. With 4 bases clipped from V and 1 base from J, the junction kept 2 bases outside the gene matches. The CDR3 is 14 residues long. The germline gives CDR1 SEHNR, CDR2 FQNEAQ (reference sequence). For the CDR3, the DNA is TGTGCCAGCAGCTACGGGACAGGGAACACTGAAGCTTTCTTT. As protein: CASSYGTGNTEAFF. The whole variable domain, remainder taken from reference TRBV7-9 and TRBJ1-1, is DTGVSQNPRHKITKRGQNVTFRCDPISEHNRLYWYRQTLGQGPEFLTYFQNEAQLEKSRLLSDRFSAERPKGSFSTLEIQRTEQGDSAMYLCASSYGTGNTEAFFGQGTRLTVV.

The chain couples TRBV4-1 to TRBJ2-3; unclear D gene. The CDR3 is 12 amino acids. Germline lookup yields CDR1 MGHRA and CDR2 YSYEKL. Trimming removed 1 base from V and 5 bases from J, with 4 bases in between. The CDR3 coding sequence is TGCGCCAGCAGCCAAGCCCGAGATACGCAGTATTTT. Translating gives CASSQARDTQYF.

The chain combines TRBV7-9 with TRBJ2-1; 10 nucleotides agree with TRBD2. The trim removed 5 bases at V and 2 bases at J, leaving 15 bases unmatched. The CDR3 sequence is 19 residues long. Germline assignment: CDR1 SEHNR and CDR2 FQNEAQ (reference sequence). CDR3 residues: CASSQRKPSSGSTYNEQFF. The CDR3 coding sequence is TGTGCCAGCAGCCAACGTAAACCTTCTAGCGGGAGTACCTACAATGAGCAGTTCTTC. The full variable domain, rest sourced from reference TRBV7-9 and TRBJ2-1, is DTGVSQNPRHKITKRGQNVTFRCDPISEHNRLYWYRQTLGQGPEFLTYFQNEAQLEKSRLLSDRFSAERPKGSFSTLEIQRTEQGDSAMYLCASSQRKPSSGSTYNEQFFGPGTRLTVL.

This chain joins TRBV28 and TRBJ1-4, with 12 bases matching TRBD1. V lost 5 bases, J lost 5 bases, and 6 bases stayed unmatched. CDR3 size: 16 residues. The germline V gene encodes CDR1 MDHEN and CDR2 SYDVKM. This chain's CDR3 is CASSLGQGARNEKLFF. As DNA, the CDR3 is TGTGCCAGCAGTCTGGGACAGGGGGCGAGGAATGAAAAACTGTTTTTT.

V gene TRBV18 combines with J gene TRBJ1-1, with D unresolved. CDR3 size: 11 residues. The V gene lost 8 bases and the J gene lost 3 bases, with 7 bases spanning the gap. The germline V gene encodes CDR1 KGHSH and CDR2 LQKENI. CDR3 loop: CASLADTEAFF. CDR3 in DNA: TGTGCCAGCCTGGCGGACACTGAAGCTTTCTTT.

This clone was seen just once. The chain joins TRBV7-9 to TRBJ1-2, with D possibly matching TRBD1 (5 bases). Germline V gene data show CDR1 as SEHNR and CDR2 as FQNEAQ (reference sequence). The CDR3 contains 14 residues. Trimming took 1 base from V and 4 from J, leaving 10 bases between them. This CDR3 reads CASSLVGPGYGYTF. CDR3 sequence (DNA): TGTGCCAGCAGCTTAGTGGGGCCGGGCTATGGCTACACCTTC.

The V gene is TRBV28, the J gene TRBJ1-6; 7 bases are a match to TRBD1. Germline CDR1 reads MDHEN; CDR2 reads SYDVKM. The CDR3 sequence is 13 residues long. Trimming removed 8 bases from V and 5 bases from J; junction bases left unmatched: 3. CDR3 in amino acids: CASYDRDNSPLHF. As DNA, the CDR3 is TGTGCCAGCTATGACAGGGATAATTCACCCCTCCACTTT.

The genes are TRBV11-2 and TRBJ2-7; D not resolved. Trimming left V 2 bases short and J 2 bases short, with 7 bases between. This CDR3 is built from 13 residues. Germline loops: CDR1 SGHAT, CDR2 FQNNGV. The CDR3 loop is CASSLSGPYEQYF. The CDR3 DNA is TGTGCCAGCAGCTTATCCGGTCCCTACGAGCAGTACTTC.

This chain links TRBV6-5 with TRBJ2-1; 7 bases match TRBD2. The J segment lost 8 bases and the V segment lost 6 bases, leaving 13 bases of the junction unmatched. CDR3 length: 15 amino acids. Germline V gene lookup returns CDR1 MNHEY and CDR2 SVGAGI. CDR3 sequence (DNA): TGTGCCAGCAGCCCACAGACTAGCCGGTCTGATGAGCAGTTCTTC. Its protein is CASSPQTSRSDEQFF.

CDR3 in DNA: TGTGCCTGGAGTCCAAGGGACAGGGATTCCGAGCAGTACTTC. This sequence encodes CAWSPRDRDSEQYF. This rearrangement joins TRBV30 to TRBJ2-7; 9 bases are a match to TRBD1. The V gene's germline CDR1 is GTSNPN and CDR2 SVGIG (reference sequence). J was trimmed by 6 bases and V by 2 bases; bases with no gene match: 8. The CDR3 spans 14 residues.

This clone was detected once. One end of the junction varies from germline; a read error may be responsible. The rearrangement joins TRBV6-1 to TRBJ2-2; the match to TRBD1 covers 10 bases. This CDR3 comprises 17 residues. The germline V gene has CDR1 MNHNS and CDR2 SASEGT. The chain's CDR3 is CASGDRRGQGRTGELFF. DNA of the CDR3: TGTGCCAGCGGTGATAGGCGGGGACAGGGGCGTACCGGGGAGCTGTTTTTT.